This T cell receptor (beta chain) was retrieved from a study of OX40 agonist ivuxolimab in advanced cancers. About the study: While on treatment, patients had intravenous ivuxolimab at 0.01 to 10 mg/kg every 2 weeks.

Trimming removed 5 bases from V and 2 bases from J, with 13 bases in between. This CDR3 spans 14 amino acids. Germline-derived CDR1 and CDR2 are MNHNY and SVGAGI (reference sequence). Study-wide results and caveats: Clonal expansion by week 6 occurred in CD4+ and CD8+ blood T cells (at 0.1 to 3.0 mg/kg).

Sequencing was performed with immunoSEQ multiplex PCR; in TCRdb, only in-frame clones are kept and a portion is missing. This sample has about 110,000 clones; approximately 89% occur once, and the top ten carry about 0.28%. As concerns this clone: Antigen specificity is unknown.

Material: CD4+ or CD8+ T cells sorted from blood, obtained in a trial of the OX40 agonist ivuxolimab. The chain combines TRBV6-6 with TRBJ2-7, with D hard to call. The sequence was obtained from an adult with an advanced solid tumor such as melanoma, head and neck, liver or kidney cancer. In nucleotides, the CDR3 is TGTGCCAGCAGTAGGTACCCTGGGGCCTACGAGCAGTACTTC. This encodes CASSRYPGAYEQYF.